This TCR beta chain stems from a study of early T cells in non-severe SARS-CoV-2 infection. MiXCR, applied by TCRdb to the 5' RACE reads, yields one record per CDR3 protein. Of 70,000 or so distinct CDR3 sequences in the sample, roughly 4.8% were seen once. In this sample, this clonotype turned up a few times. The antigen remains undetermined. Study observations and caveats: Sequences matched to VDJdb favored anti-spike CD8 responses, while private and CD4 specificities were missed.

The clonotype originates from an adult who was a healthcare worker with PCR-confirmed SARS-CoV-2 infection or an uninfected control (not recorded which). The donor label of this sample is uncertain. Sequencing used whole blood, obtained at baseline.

CDR3 sequence: CATSRDSGYGYTF. CDR3 nucleotide sequence: TGTGCCACCAGTCGGGACAGCGGATATGGCTACACCTTC. V is TRBV24-1 and J is TRBJ1-2; 7 positions match TRBD1. The length of the CDR3 is 13 residues. Trimming cost V 6 bases and J 5 bases; bases outside gene matches: 5. Germline CDR1 is KGHDR and CDR2 is SFDVKD.